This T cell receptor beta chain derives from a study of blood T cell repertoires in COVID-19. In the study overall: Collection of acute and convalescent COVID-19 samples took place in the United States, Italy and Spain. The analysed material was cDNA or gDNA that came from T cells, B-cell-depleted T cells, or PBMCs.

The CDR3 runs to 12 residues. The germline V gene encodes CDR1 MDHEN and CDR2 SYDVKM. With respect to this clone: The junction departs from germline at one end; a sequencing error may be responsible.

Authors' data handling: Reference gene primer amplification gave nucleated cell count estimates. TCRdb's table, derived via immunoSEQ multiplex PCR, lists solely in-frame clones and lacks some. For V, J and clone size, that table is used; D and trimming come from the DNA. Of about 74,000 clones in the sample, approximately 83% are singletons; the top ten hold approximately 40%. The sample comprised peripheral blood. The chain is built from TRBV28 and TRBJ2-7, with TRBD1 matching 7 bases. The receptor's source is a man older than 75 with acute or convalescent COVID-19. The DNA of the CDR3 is TGTGCCAGCAGCGCGGACAGGACTCAGATCTCATTC. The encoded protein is CASSADRTQISF.